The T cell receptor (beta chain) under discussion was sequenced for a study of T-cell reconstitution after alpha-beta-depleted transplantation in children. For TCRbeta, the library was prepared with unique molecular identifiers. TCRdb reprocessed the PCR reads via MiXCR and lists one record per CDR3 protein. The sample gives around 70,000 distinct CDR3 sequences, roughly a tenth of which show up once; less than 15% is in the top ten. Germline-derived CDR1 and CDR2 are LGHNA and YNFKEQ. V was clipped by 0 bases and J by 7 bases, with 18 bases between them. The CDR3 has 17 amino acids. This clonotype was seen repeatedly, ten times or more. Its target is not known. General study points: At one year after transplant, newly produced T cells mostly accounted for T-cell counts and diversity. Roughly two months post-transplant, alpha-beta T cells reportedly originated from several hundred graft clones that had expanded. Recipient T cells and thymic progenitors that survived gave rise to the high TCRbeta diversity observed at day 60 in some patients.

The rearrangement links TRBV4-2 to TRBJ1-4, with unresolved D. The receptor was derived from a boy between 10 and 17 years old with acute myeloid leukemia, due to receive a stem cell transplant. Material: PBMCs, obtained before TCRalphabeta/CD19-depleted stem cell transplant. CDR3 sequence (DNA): TGTGCCAGCAGCCAAGATTTCGCAGGTGGGGTTAGTGAAAAACTGTTTTTT. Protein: CASSQDFAGGVSEKLFF.